This TCR beta chain was sequenced for a study of blood T cell repertoires in COVID-19. Study information: The United States, Italy and Spain were the sources of the acute and convalescent COVID-19 samples. The analysed material was cDNA or gDNA that came from T cells, B-cell-depleted T cells, or PBMCs.

Germline assignment: CDR1 SEHNR and CDR2 FQNEAQ (reference sequence). This CDR3 has 13 residues. With 5 bases removed from V and 0 bases from J, the gap between germline ends came to 8 bases. Participant reports of clinical history set cohort assignment. Authors' analysis steps: Reference gene primer amplification yielded estimated nucleated cell counts. Sequencing used immunoSEQ multiplex PCR; TCRdb keeps in-frame clones, though not all of them. V, J and clone size were drawn from that table, and D and trimming were deduced from the DNA. This table has some 150,000 clones, about four fifths appearing once.

This TCR was recovered from a woman aged 18-30 years who had been exposed to COVID-19. Sequencing was done on a sample of PBMCs or T cells enriched from blood (not recorded which). The rearrangement joins TRBV7-9 to TRBJ2-7; D not resolved. This CDR3 is CASSLSLSYEQYF. Here the CDR3 DNA reads TGTGCCAGCAGCCTGTCACTCTCCTACGAGCAGTACTTC.